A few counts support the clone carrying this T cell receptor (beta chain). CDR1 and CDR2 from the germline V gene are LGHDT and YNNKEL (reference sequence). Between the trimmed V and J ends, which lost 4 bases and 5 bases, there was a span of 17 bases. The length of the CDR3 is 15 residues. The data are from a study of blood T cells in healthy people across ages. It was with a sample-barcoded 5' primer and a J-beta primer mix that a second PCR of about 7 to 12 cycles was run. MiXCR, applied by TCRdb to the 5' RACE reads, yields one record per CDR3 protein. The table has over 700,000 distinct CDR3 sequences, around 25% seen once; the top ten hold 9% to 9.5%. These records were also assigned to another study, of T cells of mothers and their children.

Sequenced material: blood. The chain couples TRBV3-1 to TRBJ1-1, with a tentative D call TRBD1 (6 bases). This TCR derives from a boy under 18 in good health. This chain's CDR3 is CASSPGVQGETEAFF. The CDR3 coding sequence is TGTGCCAGCAGCCCCGGAGTACAGGGAGAGACTGAAGCTTTCTTT.